The 25 T cell receptor beta chains below all came from one sample that was sequenced in a study of CD8 T cells in Susac syndrome. Random hexamers served to reverse transcribe about 0.5 to 1 ug RNA. TCRdb passed the immunoSEQ multiplex PCR reads through MiXCR, listing each CDR3 protein once. This sample yields 100,000 to 150,000 distinct CDR3 sequences, of which around 86% are seen a single time; approximately 0.51% belongs to the top ten. The sample was CD8+ T cells from PBMCs. Receptor source: a human donor with multiple sclerosis.

This clonotype has just a few counts. The chain couples TRBV9 to TRBJ1-2; TRBD1 matches at 9 bases. CDR3 length: 16 amino acids. In germline, CDR1 is SGDLS, CDR2 YYNGEE. With 4 bases clipped from V and 9 bases from J, the junction kept 16 bases outside the gene matches. CDR3 in DNA: TGTGCCAGCAGCCCACGACAGGGACAGGGAAGGTCTCGCTACACCTTC. Residues: CASSPRQGQGRSRYTF. Supplemented by reference TRBV9 and TRBJ1-2, the full variable domain reads DSGVTQTPKHLITATGQRVTLRCSPRSGDLSVYWYQQSLDQGLQFLIQYYNGEERAKGNILERFSAQQFPDLHSELNLSSLELGDSALYFCASSPRQGQGRSRYTFGSGTRLTVV.

The chain carries TRBV4-1 and TRBJ1-2, with unresolved D. V gave up 1 base and J gave up 1 base, with 7 bases separating them. Per germline, CDR1 MGHRA and CDR2 YSYEKL. There are 14 residues in the CDR3. The CDR3 DNA reads TGCGCCAGCAGCCAAGTTAGAGATAACTATGGCTACACCTTC. Its protein is CASSQVRDNYGYTF.

This clonotype appeared a single time. The chain is built from TRBV27 and TRBJ2-1; 7 bases fit TRBD1. Germline V gene sequence: CDR1 MNHEY, CDR2 SMNVEV (reference sequence). V shed 8 bases and J 0 bases; nucleotides not matched to a gene: 13. The CDR3 is made up of 17 amino acids. The CDR3 region has the DNA TGTGCCAGCCAACTCGACAGGGATCTAAGCTCCTACAATGAGCAGTTCTTC. Encoded protein: CASQLDRDLSSYNEQFF.

V gene TRBV7-9 combines with J gene TRBJ1-1; no reliable D call. Germline assignment: CDR1 SEHNR and CDR2 FQNEAQ (reference sequence). The CDR3 length is 13 residues. V gave up 4 bases and J gave up 13 bases, with 19 bases separating them. CDR3 sequence reads: CASSSVISGEVFF. In nucleotides, the CDR3 is TGTGCCAGCAGCTCAGTGATTAGCGGTGAGGTTTTCTTT.

The chain links TRBV7-2 to TRBJ1-2, with no clear D. V was cut by 1 base and J by 4 bases, with 4 bases left in between. Germline-derived CDR1 and CDR2 are SGHTA and FQGNSA. The CDR3 loop spans 12 amino acids. CDR3 loop: CASSLGGYGYTF. Written as DNA, the CDR3 is TGTGCCAGCAGCTTAGGGGGCTATGGCTACACCTTC.

This clonotype was detected only a few times. The chain is built from TRBV6-1 and TRBJ1-1; TRBD1 might be the D (6 bases). From germline, CDR1 is MNHNS and CDR2 SASEGT. V lost 4 bases to trimming and J lost 1 base, with 13 bases between them. The CDR3 runs to 15 residues. The CDR3 sequence: CASSGSRGGNTEAFF. The CDR3 nucleotides are TGTGCCAGCAGTGGATCCAGGGGCGGGAACACTGAAGCTTTCTTT.

The chain couples TRBV4-1 to TRBJ2-1; D ambiguous. V dropped 1 base and J dropped 0 bases, with 10 bases sitting between them. CDR3 size: 16 residues. The V gene's germline CDR1 is MGHRA and CDR2 YSYEKL. In DNA form, the CDR3 reads TGCGCCAGCAGCCAAGTTGGTAGGAGCTCCTACAATGAGCAGTTCTTC. This sequence encodes CASSQVGRSSYNEQFF.

V and J are TRBV13 and TRBJ2-6; TRBD1 agrees at 7 bases. Germline assignment: CDR1 PRHDT and CDR2 FYEKMQ (reference sequence). The CDR3 length is 15 residues. V shed 6 bases and J 2 bases; nucleotides not matched to a gene: 4. The CDR3 DNA sequence: TGTGCCAGCAGTCGAGGGGGCGCTGGGGCCAACGTCCTGACTTTC. Its protein product is CASSRGGAGANVLTF.

The V and J genes are TRBV28 and TRBJ1-6; tentative D call: TRBD1 (6 bases). V was clipped by 9 bases and J by 7 bases, with 19 bases between them. Germline V gene sequence: CDR1 MDHEN, CDR2 SYDVKM. The CDR3 is made up of 15 amino acids. For the CDR3, the DNA is TGTGCCAGTCACACAAGGGACAAAGCGAATTCACCCCTCCACTTT. This codes for CASHTRDKANSPLHF.

The rearrangement links TRBV24-1 to TRBJ2-3; weak D call: TRBD1 (6 bases). This CDR3 spans 16 amino acids. V lost 1 base, J lost 2 bases, and 12 bases lay in between. Germline lookup yields CDR1 KGHDR and CDR2 SFDVKD. The CDR3 sequence is CATSDFGTPFTDTQYF. The CDR3 nucleotides read TGTGCCACCAGTGATTTCGGGACACCCTTCACAGATACGCAGTATTTT.

DNA of the CDR3: TGTGCCAGCAGCTTAGGCGTTAGCACAGATACGCAGTATTTT. Protein product: CASSLGVSTDTQYF. The chain recombines TRBV13 with TRBJ2-3, with unresolved D. Trimming stripped 0 bases from V and 0 bases from J, with 4 bases between. Per germline, CDR1 PRHDT and CDR2 FYEKMQ (reference sequence). The CDR3 sequence is 14 residues long.

The gene calls are TRBV4-1 and TRBJ1-2; TRBD1 is a possible D gene (5 bases). Germline lookup yields CDR1 MGHRA and CDR2 YSYEKL. This CDR3 has 16 amino acids. The V gene lost 0 bases and the J gene lost 6 bases, with 17 bases spanning the gap. CDR3 nucleotides: TGCGCCAGCAGCCAAGATGGGATCGGACACGGGAATGGCTACACCTTC. Translating gives CASSQDGIGHGNGYTF.

The chain carries TRBV29-1 and TRBJ1-1, with D perhaps TRBD1 (6 bases). In germline, CDR1 is SQVTM, CDR2 ANQGSEA. Trimming took off 5 bases at V and 5 bases at J, with 9 bases between the two ends. The CDR3 extends over 11 amino acids. The CDR3 bases are TGCAGCGTTCTACAGGGAACTGAAGCTTTCTTT. It encodes CSVLQGTEAFF.

The J gene is TRBJ2-2, the V gene TRBV4-1, with D possibly matching TRBD2 (6 bases). Looked up from germline, CDR1 is MGHRA and CDR2 is YSYEKL. V was pared by 1 base and J by 5 bases, with 8 bases between. CDR3 length: 14 residues. CDR3 in DNA: TGCGCCAGCAGCCAAGTTAGCGGAACCGGGGAGCTGTTTTTT. This codes for CASSQVSGTGELFF.

This rearrangement joins TRBV28 to TRBJ1-6, with 9 nucleotides matching TRBD1. This CDR3 spans 14 amino acids. With V trimmed by 6 bases and J by 9 bases, 6 bases remained unmatched. Germline values: CDR1 MDHEN, CDR2 SYDVKM. The CDR3 DNA is TGTGCCAGCAGGTCCGGGACAGGGCGTTCACCCCTCCACTTT. Translation: CASRSGTGRSPLHF.

The V and J genes are TRBV6-5 and TRBJ2-7, with a weak D call TRBD1 (6 bases). CDR3 length: 15 residues. V was trimmed by 5 bases and J by 2 bases, leaving 16 bases between them. The germline CDR1 and CDR2 sequences are MNHEY and SVGAGI. CDR3 DNA: TGTGCCAGCAGTCCCTCCGGGACATGGCCCTACGAGCAGTACTTC. It yields the protein CASSPSGTWPYEQYF.

The gene calls are TRBV5-8 and TRBJ2-1, with 7 bases identical to TRBD1. The CDR3 is 15 residues long. CDR1 SGHTS and CDR2 YDEGEE come from the germline V gene. The V and J ends lost 5 bases and 4 bases, in that order; junction bases with no gene match: 9. The CDR3 DNA reads as TGTGCCAGCAGTGCCGGGACAGCGAATTACAATGAGCAGTTCTTC. Amino acid sequence: CASSAGTANYNEQFF.

This chain links TRBV27 with TRBJ2-7, with D perhaps matching TRBD2 (7 bases). V was shortened by 3 bases and J by 5 bases, with 20 bases between the two germline ends. Germline V gives CDR1 MNHEY, CDR2 SMNVEV (reference sequence). CDR3 size: 16 residues. The CDR3 sequence: CASSFSGGASVDEQYF. CDR3 in DNA: TGTGCCAGCAGTTTTAGTGGGGGGGCATCAGTCGACGAGCAGTACTTC.

This clonotype came up once. The rearrangement uses TRBV5-6 and TRBJ2-3, with D perhaps TRBD2 (5 bases). Trimming shortened V by 0 bases and J by 6 bases, and 17 bases separated the two germline ends. The CDR3 loop spans 16 amino acids. Germline assignment: CDR1 SGHDT and CDR2 YYEEEE. In DNA, the CDR3 is TGTGCCAGCAGCTTGGACCACGTTGGGGAGATCGATACGCAGTATTTT. It encodes CASSLDHVGEIDTQYF.

The chain links TRBV24-1 to TRBJ1-2; D not certain. This CDR3 contains 14 residues. Germline CDR1 and CDR2: KGHDR and SFDVKD. Trimming took off 4 bases at V and 5 bases at J, with 13 bases between the two ends. CDR3 nucleotide sequence: TGTGCCACCAGTGACCCGGGCCGAGGATATGGCTACACCTTC. Residues: CATSDPGRGYGYTF.

The V gene is TRBV2, the J gene TRBJ2-1; 7 nucleotides agree with TRBD2. From germline, CDR1 is SNHLY and CDR2 FYNNEI. This CDR3 spans 18 amino acids. V lost 3 bases to trimming and J lost 5 bases; unmatched junction nucleotides: 16. The CDR3 DNA reads as TGTGCCAGCAGTGAGGATTTGGCGGGAGCCTGGACTAACAATGAGCAGTTCTTC. Residues: CASSEDLAGAWTNNEQFF.

The rearrangement joins TRBV29-1 to TRBJ2-1, with D unclear. Germline CDR1 and CDR2: SQVTM and ANQGSEA. The CDR3 runs to 12 residues. The V end lost 7 bases, the J end lost 6 bases, and 13 bases lay between the germline ends. CDR3: CSAQTGLNEQFF. The CDR3 coding sequence is TGCAGCGCGCAGACGGGCCTCAATGAGCAGTTCTTC.

The chain uses TRBV19 and TRBJ2-2; D gene uncertain. Germline V CDR1 and CDR2: LNHDA, SQIVND (reference sequence). V lost 3 bases and J lost 6, with 5 bases in between. The CDR3 extends over 12 amino acids. CDR3 loop: CASSMGSGELFF. The CDR3 nucleotides read TGTGCCAGTAGTATGGGTTCCGGGGAGCTGTTTTTT.

J is TRBJ2-1 and V is TRBV3-1, with a weak D call TRBD1 (6 bases). The CDR3 is made up of 16 amino acids. V was clipped by 3 bases and J by 4 bases, with 16 bases between them. In germline, CDR1 is LGHDT, CDR2 YNNKEL (reference sequence). The CDR3 region is CASSHIRGPFYNEQFF. The CDR3 DNA is TGTGCCAGCAGCCACATCAGGGGCCCTTTTTACAATGAGCAGTTCTTC.

The table lists this clonotype with a count of one. V gene TRBV25-1 combines with J gene TRBJ2-1; 8 bases fit TRBD2. The germline CDR1 and CDR2 sequences are MGHDK and SYGVNS. The junction had 4 bases not matched to a gene; V was cut back by 4 bases and J by 2 bases. The CDR3 contains 15 residues. CDR3 amino acids: CASSGRGLAYNEQFF. As DNA, the CDR3 is TGTGCCAGCAGTGGGCGGGGACTAGCCTACAATGAGCAGTTCTTC.